This T cell receptor beta chain appears in the sequencing data of a study of blood T cell repertoires in COVID-19. Background on the study: Italy, Spain and the United States were the sources of the convalescent and acute COVID-19 samples. In each case, the material was cDNA or gDNA derived from T cells, B-cell-depleted T cells, or PBMCs.

Original handling: Nucleated cell counts were estimated from reference gene primer amplification. Clones were read by immunoSEQ multiplex PCR, and TCRdb kept only the in-frame ones, dropping some. From that table come the V and J calls and clone size; the DNA was used to work out D and trimming. This table has about 100,000 clones, roughly 80% appearing once. The sequence was obtained from a woman older than 75 with active or convalescent COVID-19. The source material was peripheral blood.

Written as DNA, the CDR3 is TGTGCCAGCAGGCCGCGACAGGGGACGAGGGGGGAGCTGTTTTTT. Its protein product is CASRPRQGTRGELFF. The chain has TRBV27 and TRBJ2-2, with 8 positions matching TRBD1. This CDR3 contains 15 residues. V was pared by 6 bases and J by 8 bases, with 11 bases of the junction left unmatched. The germline CDR1 and CDR2 sequences are MNHEY and SMNVEV (reference sequence).